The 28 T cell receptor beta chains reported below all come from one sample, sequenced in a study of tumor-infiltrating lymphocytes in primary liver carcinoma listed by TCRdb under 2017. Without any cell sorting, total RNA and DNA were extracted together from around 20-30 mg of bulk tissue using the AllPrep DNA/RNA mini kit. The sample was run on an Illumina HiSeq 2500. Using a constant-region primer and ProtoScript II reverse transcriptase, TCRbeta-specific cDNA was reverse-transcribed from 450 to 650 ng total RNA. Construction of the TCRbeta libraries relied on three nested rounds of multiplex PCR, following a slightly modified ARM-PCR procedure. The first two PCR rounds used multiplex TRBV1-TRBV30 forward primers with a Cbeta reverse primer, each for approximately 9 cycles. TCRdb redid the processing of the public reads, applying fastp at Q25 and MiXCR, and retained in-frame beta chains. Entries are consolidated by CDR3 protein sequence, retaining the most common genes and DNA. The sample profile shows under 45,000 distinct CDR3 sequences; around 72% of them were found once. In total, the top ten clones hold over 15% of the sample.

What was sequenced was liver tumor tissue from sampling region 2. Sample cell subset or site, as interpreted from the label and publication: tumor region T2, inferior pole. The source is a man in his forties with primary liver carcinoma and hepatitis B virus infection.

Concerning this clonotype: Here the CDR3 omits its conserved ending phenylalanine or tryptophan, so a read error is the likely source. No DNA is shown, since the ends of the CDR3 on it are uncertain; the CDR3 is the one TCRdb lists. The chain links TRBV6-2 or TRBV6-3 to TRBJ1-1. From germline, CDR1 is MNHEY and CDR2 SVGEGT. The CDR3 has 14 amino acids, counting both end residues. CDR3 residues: CASRRVGMNTEAFS.

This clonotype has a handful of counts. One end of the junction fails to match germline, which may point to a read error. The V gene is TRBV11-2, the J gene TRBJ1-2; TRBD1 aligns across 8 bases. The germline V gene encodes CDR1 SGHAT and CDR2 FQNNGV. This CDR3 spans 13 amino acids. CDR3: CTSSLGQGSGYAF. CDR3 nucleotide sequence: TGTACCAGCAGCCTAGGACAGGGAAGTGGCTACGCCTTC.

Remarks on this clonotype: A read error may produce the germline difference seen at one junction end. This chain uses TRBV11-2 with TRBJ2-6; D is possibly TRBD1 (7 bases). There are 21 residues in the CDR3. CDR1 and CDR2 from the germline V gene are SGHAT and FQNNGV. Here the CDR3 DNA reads TGTGCAAGCAGCATGGGGGGAGACAGGGTCATTCCCCTCTCTGGGGCCAACGTCCTGACTTTC. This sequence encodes CASSMGGDRVIPLSGANVLTF. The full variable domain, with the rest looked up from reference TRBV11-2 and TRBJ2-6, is EAGVAQSPRYKIIEKRQSVAFWCNPISGHATLYWYQQILGQGPKLLIQFQNNGVVDDSQLPKDRFSAERLKGVDSTLKIQPAKLEDSAVYLCASSMGGDRVIPLSGANVLTFGAGSRLTVL.

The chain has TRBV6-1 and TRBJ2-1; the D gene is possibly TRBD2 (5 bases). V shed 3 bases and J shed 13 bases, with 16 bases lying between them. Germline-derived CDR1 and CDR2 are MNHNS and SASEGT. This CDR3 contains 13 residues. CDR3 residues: CASSDGVGNGQFF. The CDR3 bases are TGTGCCAGCAGTGACGGGGTAGGGAATGGACAGTTCTTC.

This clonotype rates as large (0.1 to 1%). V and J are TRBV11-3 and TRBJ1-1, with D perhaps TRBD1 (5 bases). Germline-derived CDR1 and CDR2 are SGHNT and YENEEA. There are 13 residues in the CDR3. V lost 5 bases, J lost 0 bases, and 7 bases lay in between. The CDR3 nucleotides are TGTGCCAGCAGCACAGGTTTGAACACTGAAGCTTTCTTT. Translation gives CASSTGLNTEAFF.

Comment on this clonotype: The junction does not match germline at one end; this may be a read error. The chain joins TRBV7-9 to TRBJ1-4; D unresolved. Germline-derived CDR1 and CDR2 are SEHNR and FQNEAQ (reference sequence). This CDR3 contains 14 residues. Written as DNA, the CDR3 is TGTGCCTGCAGCTTAGCTGTCCAGAATGAAAAACTGTTTTTT. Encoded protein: CACSLAVQNEKLFF.

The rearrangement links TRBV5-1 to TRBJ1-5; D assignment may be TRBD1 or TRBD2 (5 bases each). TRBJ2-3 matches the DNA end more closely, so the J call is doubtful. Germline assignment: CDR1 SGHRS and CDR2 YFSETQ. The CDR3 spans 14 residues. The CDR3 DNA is TGCGCCAGCAGCTTGGGGGACCTAAATCGGCCCCAGTATTTT. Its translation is CASSLGDLNRPQYF.

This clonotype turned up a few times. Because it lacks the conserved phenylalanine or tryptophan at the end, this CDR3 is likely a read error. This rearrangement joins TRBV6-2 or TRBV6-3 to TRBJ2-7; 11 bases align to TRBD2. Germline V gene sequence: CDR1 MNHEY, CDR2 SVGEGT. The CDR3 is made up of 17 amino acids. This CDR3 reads CASSYVTGTSGIYEQYL. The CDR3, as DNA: TGTGCTAGCAGTTACGTTACCGGGACTAGCGGTATCTACGAGCAGTACTTA.

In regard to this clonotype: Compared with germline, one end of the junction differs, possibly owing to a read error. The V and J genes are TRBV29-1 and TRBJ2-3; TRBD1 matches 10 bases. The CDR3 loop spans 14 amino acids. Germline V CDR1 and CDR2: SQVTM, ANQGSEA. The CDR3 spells CSVSGTGALDTQYF. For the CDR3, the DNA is TGTAGCGTTTCCGGGACAGGGGCGTTAGATACACAGTATTTT.

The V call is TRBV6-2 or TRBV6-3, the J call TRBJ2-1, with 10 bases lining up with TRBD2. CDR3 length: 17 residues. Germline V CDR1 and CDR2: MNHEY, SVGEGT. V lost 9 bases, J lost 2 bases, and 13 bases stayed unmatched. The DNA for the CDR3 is TGTGCCAGTAGTCTAAGACCAGCGGGAGGGCCCTACAATGAGCAGTTCTTC. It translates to CASSLRPAGGPYNEQFF.

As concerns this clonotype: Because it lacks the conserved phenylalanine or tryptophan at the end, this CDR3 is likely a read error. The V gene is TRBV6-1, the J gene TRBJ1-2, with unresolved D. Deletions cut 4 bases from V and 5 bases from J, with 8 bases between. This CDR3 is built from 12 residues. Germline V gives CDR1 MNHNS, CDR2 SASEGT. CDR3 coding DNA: TGTGCCAGCAGTGCCTCCATATATGGCTACACCTCC. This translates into CASSASIYGYTS.

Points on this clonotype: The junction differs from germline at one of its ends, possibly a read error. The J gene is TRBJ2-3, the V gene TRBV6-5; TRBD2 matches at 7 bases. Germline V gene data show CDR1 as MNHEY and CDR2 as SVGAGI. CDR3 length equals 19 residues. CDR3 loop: CTSSPRTSGMARFSDTQYF. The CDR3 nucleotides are TGTACCAGCAGCCCTCGGACTAGTGGGATGGCCAGATTTTCGGATACGCAGTATTTT.

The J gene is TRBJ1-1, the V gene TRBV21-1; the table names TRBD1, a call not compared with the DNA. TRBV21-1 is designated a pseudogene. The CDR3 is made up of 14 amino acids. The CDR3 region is CASSETGMGTEGSF. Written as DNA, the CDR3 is TGTGCCAGCAGCGAAACAGGGATGGGGACTGAAGGTTCCTTT.

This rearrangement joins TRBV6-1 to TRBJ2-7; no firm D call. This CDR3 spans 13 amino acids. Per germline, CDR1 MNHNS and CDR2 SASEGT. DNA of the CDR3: TGTGCAAACACGGAGAGGAGCTCCTACGAGCAGTACTTC. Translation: CANTERSSYEQYF.

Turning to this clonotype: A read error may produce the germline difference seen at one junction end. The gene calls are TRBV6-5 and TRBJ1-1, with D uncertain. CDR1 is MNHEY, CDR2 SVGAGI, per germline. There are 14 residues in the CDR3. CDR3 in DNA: TGTGCCGGCAGCACCGGGGTCGGGAACACTGAAGCCTTCTTT. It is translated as CAGSTGVGNTEAFF.

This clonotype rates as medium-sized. The CDR3 reads CASSQLTLSGELFF. CDR3 DNA sequence: TGCGCCAGCAGCCAACTTACCCTCTCCGGGGAGCTGTTTTTT. J is TRBJ2-2 and V is TRBV4-1; no firm D call. The CDR3 runs to 14 residues. Trimming removed 2 bases from V and 6 bases from J, with 10 bases in between. From germline, CDR1 is MGHRA and CDR2 YSYEKL.

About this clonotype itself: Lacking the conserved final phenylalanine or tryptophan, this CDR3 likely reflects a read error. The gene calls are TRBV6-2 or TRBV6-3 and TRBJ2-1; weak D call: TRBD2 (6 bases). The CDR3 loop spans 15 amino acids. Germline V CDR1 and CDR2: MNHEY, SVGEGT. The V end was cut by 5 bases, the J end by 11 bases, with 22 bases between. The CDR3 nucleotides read TGTGCCAGCAGTCCTAGCGCTACATTGAGTGGGAAGCAGTTCCTC. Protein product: CASSPSATLSGKQFL.

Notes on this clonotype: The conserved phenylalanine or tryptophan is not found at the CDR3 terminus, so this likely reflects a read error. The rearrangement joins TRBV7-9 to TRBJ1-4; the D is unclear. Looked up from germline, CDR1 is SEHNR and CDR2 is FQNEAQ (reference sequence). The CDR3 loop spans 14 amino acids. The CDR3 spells CASNLAGQNEKLFC. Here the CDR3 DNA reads TGTGCCAGCAACTTAGCTGGCCAGAATGAAAAACTGTTTTGT.

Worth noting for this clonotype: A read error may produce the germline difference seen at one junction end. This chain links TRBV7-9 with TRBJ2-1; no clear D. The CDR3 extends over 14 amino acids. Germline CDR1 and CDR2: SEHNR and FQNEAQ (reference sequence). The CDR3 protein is CASSLDTAHNEQFF. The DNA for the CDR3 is TGTGCCAGCAGCTTAGACACTGCCCACAATGAGCAATTCTTC.

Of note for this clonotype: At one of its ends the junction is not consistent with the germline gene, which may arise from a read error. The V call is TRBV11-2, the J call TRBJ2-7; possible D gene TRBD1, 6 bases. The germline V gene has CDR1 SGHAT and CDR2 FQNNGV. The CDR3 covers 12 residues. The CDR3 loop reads CACSPRGYKQYF. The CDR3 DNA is TGTGCCTGTAGTCCCAGGGGCTACAAGCAATACTTC.

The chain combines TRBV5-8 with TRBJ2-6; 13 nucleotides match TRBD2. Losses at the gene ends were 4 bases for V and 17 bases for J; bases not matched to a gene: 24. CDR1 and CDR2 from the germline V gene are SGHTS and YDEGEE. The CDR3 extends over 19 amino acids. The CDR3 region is CASSPMGLAGFSGANALTF. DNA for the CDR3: TGTGCCAGCAGCCCAATGGGACTAGCGGGGTTCTCTGGGGCCAACGCCTTGACTTTC.

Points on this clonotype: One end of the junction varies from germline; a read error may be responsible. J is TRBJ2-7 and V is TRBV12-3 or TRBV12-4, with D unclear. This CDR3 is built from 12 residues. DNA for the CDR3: TGTGCCGGCAGTCCCGACAACGGCGAGCAGTACTTC. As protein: CAGSPDNGEQYF.

The CDR3 reads CATRRGVTSHEQYF. The DNA of the CDR3 is TGTGCCACTCGACGGGGGGTAACTTCCCACGAGCAGTACTTC. The rearrangement links TRBV11-3 to TRBJ2-7; the match to TRBD2 covers 7 bases. J gave up 5 bases and V 10 bases, and 14 bases lay outside the gene matches. This CDR3 is 14 amino acids long. Looked up from germline, CDR1 is SGHNT and CDR2 is YENEEA. The full variable domain, its missing parts supplied by reference TRBV11-3 and TRBJ2-7, is EAGVVQSPRYKIIEKKQPVAFWCNPISGHNTLYWYLQNLGQGPELLIRYENEEAVDDSQLPKDRFSAERLKGVDSTLKIQPAELGDSAVYLCATRRGVTSHEQYFGPGTRLTVT.

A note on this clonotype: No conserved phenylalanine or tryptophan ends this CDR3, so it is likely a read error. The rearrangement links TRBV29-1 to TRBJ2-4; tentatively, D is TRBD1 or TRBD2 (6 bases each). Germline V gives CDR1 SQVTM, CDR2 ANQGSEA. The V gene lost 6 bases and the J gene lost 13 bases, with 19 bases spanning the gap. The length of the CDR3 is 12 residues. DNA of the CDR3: TGCAGCGTAATTCAGGGGCGGGGCATCCAGTACTCC. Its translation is CSVIQGRGIQYS.

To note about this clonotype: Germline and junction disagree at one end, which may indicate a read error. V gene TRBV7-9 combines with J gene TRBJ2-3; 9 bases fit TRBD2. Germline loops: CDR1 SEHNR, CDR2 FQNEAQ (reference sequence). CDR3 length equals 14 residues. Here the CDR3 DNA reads TGTGTCAGCAGCCTAGCGGGGAGTACAGAAACGCAGTATTTT. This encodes CVSSLAGSTETQYF.

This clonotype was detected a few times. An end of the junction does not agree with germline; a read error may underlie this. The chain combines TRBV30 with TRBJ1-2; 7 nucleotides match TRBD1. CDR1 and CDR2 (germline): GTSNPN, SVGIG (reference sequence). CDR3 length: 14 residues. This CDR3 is CAWTRDRAVYDYAF. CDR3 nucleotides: TGTGCCTGGACCCGCGACAGGGCCGTCTATGACTACGCCTTC. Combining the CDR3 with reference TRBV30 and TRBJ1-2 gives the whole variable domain SQTIHQWPATLVQPVGSPLSLECTVEGTSNPNLYWYRQAAGRGLQLLFYSVGIGQISSEVPQNLSASRPQDRQFILSSKKLLLSDSGFYLCAWTRDRAVYDYAFGSGTRLTVV.

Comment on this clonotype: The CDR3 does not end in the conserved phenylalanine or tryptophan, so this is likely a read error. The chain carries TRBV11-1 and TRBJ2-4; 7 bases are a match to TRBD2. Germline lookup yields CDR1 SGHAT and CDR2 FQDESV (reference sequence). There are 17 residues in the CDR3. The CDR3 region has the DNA TGTGCCAGCAGCTTTCCCAGGACAAGCGGGACCAAAAACACTCAGTACTTA. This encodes CASSFPRTSGTKNTQYL.

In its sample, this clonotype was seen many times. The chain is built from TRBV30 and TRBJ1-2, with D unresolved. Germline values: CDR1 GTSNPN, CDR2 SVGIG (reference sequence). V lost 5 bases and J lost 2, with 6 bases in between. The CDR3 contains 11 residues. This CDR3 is CAWEENYGYTF. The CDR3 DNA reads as TGTGCCTGGGAGGAAAACTATGGCTACACCTTC.